The rows below give T cell receptor beta chains drawn from one sample of a study of cytomegalovirus exposure and HLA in healthy donors. Assay: immunoSEQ multiplex PCR; the TCRdb copy retains only in-frame clones and omits some. The sample has 120,000 to 150,000 clones, approximately 86% seen once. Sample: PBMCs. The receptor source for this set is a man aged 18 to 30 in good health and CMV-seropositive. Both conserved end residues are part of each CDR3.

>TRBJ1-5|TRBV11-2
CASSLAREQPQHF
>TRBJ2-3|TRBV25-1
CASSQRGTGVADTQYF
>TRBJ2-3|TRBV19
CASSTYRGRHDTQYF
>TRBJ1-4|TRBV28
CATSSGDEKLFF
>TRBJ2-2|TRBV18
CASSPRTSLNTGELFF
>TRBJ2-2|TRBV18
CASSPPNSGAKLFF
>TRBJ2-3|TRBV5-1
CASRLRPREFGTDTQYF
>TRBJ1-1|TRBV28
CASRIGGDTVNTEAFF
>TRBJ2-5|TRBV5-5
CASSLAVLTLAETQYF
>TRBJ2-7|TRBV5-5
CASSLVIGGSYEQYF
>TRBJ1-1|TRBV5-4
CASSLAAQSNTEAFF
>TRBJ2-7|TRBV5-1
CASSLGTGTYEQYF
>TRBJ1-2|TRBV6-5
CASSYSWTVNYGYTF
>TRBJ1-3|TRBV7-2
CASSLSSGMRNTIYF
>TRBJ2-2|TRBV6-5
CASSYQGIGELFF
>TRBJ2-2|TRBV19
CASSIRGIVELFF
>TRBJ2-5|TRBV4-2
CASSQLLGGETQYF